Each of the 22 T cell receptor beta chains below was sequenced from the same sample in a study of cytomegalovirus exposure and HLA in healthy donors. It was with 60 Vbeta and 13 Jbeta primers that the PCR ran. Sequencing used immunoSEQ multiplex PCR; TCRdb keeps in-frame clones, though not all of them. The table lists approximately 100,000 clones, 85% of them singletons. Source material: PBMCs. All receptors derive from a young man in good health and CMV-seronegative.

This clone has more than one count but fewer than ten. The V call is TRBV25-1, the J call TRBJ1-2; TRBD1 agrees at 12 bases. The CDR3 is made up of 14 amino acids. V dropped 6 bases and J dropped 3; count of bases not matched to a gene: 2. Germline V gene data show CDR1 as MGHDK and CDR2 as SYGVNS. The CDR3 DNA is TGTGCCAGCAGGGGACAGGGGGCGGACTATGGCTACACCTTC. Protein sequence: CASRGQGADYGYTF.

The chain recombines TRBV6-5 with TRBJ2-7; D gene uncertain. V lost 2 bases to trimming and J lost 2 bases, with 10 bases between them. This CDR3 is 14 amino acids long. Per germline, CDR1 MNHEY and CDR2 SVGAGI. DNA of the CDR3: TGTGCCAGCAGTTACGGAGTAGGAACCTACGAGCAGTACTTC. This gives the protein CASSYGVGTYEQYF.

The gene calls are TRBV28 and TRBJ1-5; weak D call: TRBD1 (5 bases). The CDR3 runs 16 residues. V was pared by 4 bases and J by 0 bases, with 13 bases between. Germline V CDR1 and CDR2: MDHEN, SYDVKM. The DNA of the CDR3 is TGTGCCAGCAGTTCCCTTCGACAGTTTAGCAATCAGCCCCAGCATTTT. The encoded protein is CASSSLRQFSNQPQHF.

The chain links TRBV5-6 to TRBJ2-7; the D gene is possibly TRBD2 (6 bases). The germline gives CDR1 SGHDT, CDR2 YYEEEE. The CDR3 sequence is 16 residues long. Trimming shortened V by 7 bases and J by 1 base, and 21 bases separated the two germline ends. CDR3 coding DNA: TGTGCCAGCCGCCCTTTAACGGGAGAGAGGTCCTACGAGCAGTACTTC. Its translation: CASRPLTGERSYEQYF.

J is TRBJ2-5 and V is TRBV5-4; TRBD2 is a possible D gene (7 bases). CDR3 length equals 17 residues. Per the germline V gene, CDR1 is SGHNT and CDR2 is YYREEE (reference sequence). The ends were cut back, 4 bases at V and 0 bases at J, with 19 bases in the middle. The CDR3 reads CASSPGGGGGHQETQYF. The CDR3 region has the DNA TGTGCCAGCAGCCCCGGAGGGGGGGGCGGCCACCAAGAGACCCAGTACTTC.

The chain carries TRBV18 and TRBJ1-1, with a possible D match to TRBD1 (6 bases). The CDR3 is made up of 15 amino acids. Germline lookup yields CDR1 KGHSH and CDR2 LQKENI. The V and J ends lost 3 bases and 8 bases respectively, with 19 bases between them. The CDR3 loop reads CASSPNKWDISEAFF. The CDR3 coding sequence is TGTGCCAGCTCACCGAACAAATGGGACATCTCCGAAGCTTTCTTT.

This clone has just one count. V and J are TRBV30 and TRBJ1-4, with D tentatively TRBD1 (5 bases). V was pared by 0 bases and J by 7 bases, with 15 bases between. Per the germline V gene, CDR1 is GTSNPN and CDR2 is SVGIG (reference sequence). There are 15 residues in the CDR3. The CDR3 coding sequence is TGTGCCTGGAGTGTACCAGGGTTTAGTAGTGAAAAACTGTTTTTT. Translation gives CAWSVPGFSSEKLFF.

This clone was seen just once. The chain uses TRBV25-1 and TRBJ1-2, with a possible D match to TRBD1 (6 bases). The CDR3 length is 12 residues. Trimming cost V 6 bases and J 4 bases, with 9 bases left between them. Germline V CDR1 and CDR2: MGHDK, SYGVNS. CDR3 residues: CASSGTLYGYTF. CDR3 bases: TGTGCCAGCAGCGGGACACTCTATGGCTACACCTTC.

This chain uses TRBV4-1 with TRBJ2-1; 7 nucleotides line up with TRBD2. Per germline, CDR1 MGHRA and CDR2 YSYEKL. Trimming at V came to 1 base and at J to 7 bases, leaving 4 bases not matched to a gene. The CDR3 totals 14 residues. Here the CDR3 reads CASSQGVRGNEQFF. CDR3 in DNA: TGCGCCAGCAGCCAAGGGGTGCGGGGGAATGAGCAGTTCTTC.

This clone appeared once. The gene calls are TRBV25-1 and TRBJ1-2; D might be TRBD1 (6 bases). Trimming pared 0 bases from V and 8 bases from J, leaving 10 bases between. The CDR3 has 13 residues. CDR1 is MGHDK, CDR2 SYGVNS, per germline. Written as DNA, the CDR3 is TGTGCCAGCAGTGAATATAGGCAGGGGGGCTACACCTTC. This encodes CASSEYRQGGYTF.

The V call is TRBV19, the J call TRBJ1-5; D not certain. This CDR3 spans 14 amino acids. V was shortened by 8 bases and J by 5 bases, with 16 bases between the two germline ends. The germline gives CDR1 LNHDA, CDR2 SQIVND (reference sequence). The CDR3 region is CASHSLAFDQPQHF. The CDR3 DNA follows: TGTGCCAGTCATTCCCTGGCATTCGATCAGCCCCAGCATTTT.

The J gene is TRBJ2-7, the V gene TRBV29-1; D call uncertain. Looked up from germline, CDR1 is SQVTM and CDR2 is ANQGSEA. The CDR3 runs to 10 residues. V was cut by 3 bases and J by 7 bases, with 7 bases left in between. The CDR3 is CSVDREEQYF. The CDR3 DNA is TGCAGCGTTGACCGAGAGGAGCAGTACTTC.

V is TRBV6-5 and J is TRBJ1-4; no clear D gene. The germline V gene has CDR1 MNHEY and CDR2 SVGAGI. V lost 0 bases and J lost 8, with 10 bases in between. The CDR3 covers 14 residues. The CDR3 coding sequence is TGTGCCAGCAGTTACTCGAGGGCTAGCGAAAAACTGTTTTTT. The encoded protein is CASSYSRASEKLFF.

A few counts support this clone. The rearrangement joins TRBV4-1 to TRBJ2-1; 7 positions agree with TRBD1. The CDR3 covers 14 residues. J gave up 7 bases and V 5 bases, and 8 bases lay outside the gene matches. Germline CDR1 MGHRA, CDR2 YSYEKL. DNA for the CDR3: TGCGCCAGCAGCGTCGGTGAGGGGGCGAATGAGCAGTTCTTC. Protein product: CASSVGEGANEQFF.

The CDR3 loop is CASSSGIYSYEQYF. CDR3 in DNA: TGTGCCAGCTCATCAGGGATCTATTCCTACGAGCAGTACTTC. The chain carries TRBV18 and TRBJ2-7; TRBD1 might be the D (5 bases). Trimming removed 5 bases at V and 1 base at J, with 12 bases between. The CDR3 contains 14 residues. Germline loops: CDR1 KGHSH, CDR2 LQKENI.

V is TRBV6-5 and J is TRBJ1-1; D unclear. This CDR3 has 15 amino acids. V was shortened by 4 bases and J by 3 bases, with 15 bases between the two germline ends. Germline V CDR1 and CDR2: MNHEY, SVGAGI. In DNA, the CDR3 is TGTGCCAGCAGTTCTGGCCCTTATACCTACACTGAAGCTTTCTTT. It yields the protein CASSSGPYTYTEAFF.

This rearrangement joins TRBV5-6 to TRBJ2-1, with D possibly TRBD1 on 6 matching bases. Germline CDR1 is SGHDT and CDR2 is YYEEEE. Trimming left V 3 bases short and J 7 bases short, with 23 bases between. The CDR3 loop spans 17 amino acids. As DNA, the CDR3 is TGTGCCAGCAGCTCCCTTTCTGGTGGGGGCCCTTATAATGAGCAGTTCTTC. It yields the protein CASSSLSGGGPYNEQFF.

The rearrangement joins TRBV5-6 to TRBJ1-2; a weak D match, TRBD1 (5 bases). This CDR3 region has 15 residues. CDR1 is SGHDT, CDR2 YYEEEE, per germline. V lost 4 bases and J 4 bases, leaving 17 bases between the germline ends. CDR3 in amino acids: CASSPTEGQGYGYTF. The DNA for the CDR3 is TGTGCCAGCAGCCCTACGGAGGGGCAGGGCTATGGCTACACCTTC.

J is TRBJ2-3 and V is TRBV9; a possible D gene is TRBD2 (7 bases). The ends were cut back, 3 bases at V and 8 bases at J, with 19 bases in the middle. Germline V gene data show CDR1 as SGDLS and CDR2 as YYNGEE. The CDR3 sequence is 15 residues long. Here the CDR3 DNA reads TGTGCCAGCAGCGCTACTGGGGGGGCCTGGGGTACGCAGTATTTT. As protein: CASSATGGAWGTQYF.

The chain uses TRBV7-9 and TRBJ1-4; 7 nucleotides line up with TRBD1. The germline CDR1 and CDR2 sequences are SEHNR and FQNEAQ (reference sequence). The V and J ends lost 8 bases and 0 bases, in that order; junction bases with no gene match: 6. The CDR3 runs 15 residues. The CDR3 nucleotides are TGTGCCAGCGCCGCCGGGACAGCAACTAATGAAAAACTGTTTTTT. Translated: CASAAGTATNEKLFF.

The gene calls are TRBV5-6 and TRBJ2-1; tentative D call: TRBD2 (5 bases). The CDR3 loop spans 15 amino acids. Trimming took 0 bases from V and 1 from J, leaving 8 bases between them. Germline CDR1 SGHDT, CDR2 YYEEEE. The CDR3 nucleotides read TGTGCCAGCAGCTTGGCTGGGAGTTCCTACAATGAGCAGTTCTTC. This sequence encodes CASSLAGSSYNEQFF.

J is TRBJ1-6 and V is TRBV4-2; D uncertain. Trimming took 0 bases from V and 9 from J, leaving 15 bases between them. Looked up from germline, CDR1 is LGHNA and CDR2 is YNFKEQ. This CDR3 comprises 16 residues. CDR3 DNA: TGTGCCAGCAGCCAAGATCTTGGAGGGATTGGTTCACCCCTCCACTTT. This codes for CASSQDLGGIGSPLHF.